This T cell receptor beta chain emerged from a study of CD8 T cells in Susac syndrome. The sequenced target, TCR beta, came from blood CD8+ and CD4+ T cells. V lost 7 bases and J 2 bases, leaving 6 bases between the germline ends. Germline V CDR1 and CDR2: MNHNS, SASEGT. The CDR3 is made up of 11 amino acids. Random hexamers were used to reverse transcribe an amount of roughly 0.45 to 1 ug RNA. A single record per CDR3 protein comes from TCRdb applying MiXCR to the immunoSEQ multiplex PCR reads. The sample lists some 100,000 distinct CDR3 sequences; over 90% were seen once. What was sequenced was CD4+ T cells from PBMCs. The chain has TRBV6-1 and TRBJ2-7; D remains unclear. The sequence was obtained from a human donor in good health. CDR3 amino acids: CASMLTYEQYF. For the CDR3, the DNA is TGTGCCAGCATGTTAACCTACGAGCAGTACTTC.